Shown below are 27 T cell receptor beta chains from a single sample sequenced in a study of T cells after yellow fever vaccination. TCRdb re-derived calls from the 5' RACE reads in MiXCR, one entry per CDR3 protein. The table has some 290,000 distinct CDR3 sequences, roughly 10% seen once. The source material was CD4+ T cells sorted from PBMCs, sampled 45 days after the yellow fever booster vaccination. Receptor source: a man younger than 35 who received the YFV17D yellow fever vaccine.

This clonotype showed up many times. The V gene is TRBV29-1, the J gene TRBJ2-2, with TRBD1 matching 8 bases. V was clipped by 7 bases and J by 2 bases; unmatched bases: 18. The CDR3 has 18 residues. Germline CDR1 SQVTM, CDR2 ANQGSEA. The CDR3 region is CSAQGAPGPNPNTGELFF. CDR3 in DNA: TGCAGCGCCCAGGGGGCCCCAGGCCCCAACCCTAACACCGGGGAGCTGTTTTTT.

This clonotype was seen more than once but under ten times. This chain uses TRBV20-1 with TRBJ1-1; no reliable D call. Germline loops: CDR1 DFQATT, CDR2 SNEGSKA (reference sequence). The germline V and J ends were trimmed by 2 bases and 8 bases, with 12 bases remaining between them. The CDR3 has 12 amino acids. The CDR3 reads CSARTGPLEAFF. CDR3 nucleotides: TGCAGTGCTAGAACCGGGCCACTGGAAGCTTTCTTT.

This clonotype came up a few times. CDR3 sequence reads: CASSPLGLPAYEQYF. The DNA of the CDR3 is TGCGCCAGCAGCCCTTTGGGACTCCCCGCCTACGAGCAGTACTTC. The chain has TRBV4-3 and TRBJ2-7; a possible D gene is TRBD2 (6 bases). There are 15 residues in the CDR3. Trimming removed 4 bases at V and 2 bases at J, with 15 bases between. Germline V lookup: CDR1 LGHNA, CDR2 YSLEER.

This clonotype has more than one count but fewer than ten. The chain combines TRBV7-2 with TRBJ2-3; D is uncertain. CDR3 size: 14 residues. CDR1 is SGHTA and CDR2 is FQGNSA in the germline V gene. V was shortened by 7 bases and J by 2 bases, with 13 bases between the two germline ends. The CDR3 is CASISSRATDTQYF. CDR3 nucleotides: TGTGCCAGCATAAGTTCTCGGGCCACAGATACGCAGTATTTT.

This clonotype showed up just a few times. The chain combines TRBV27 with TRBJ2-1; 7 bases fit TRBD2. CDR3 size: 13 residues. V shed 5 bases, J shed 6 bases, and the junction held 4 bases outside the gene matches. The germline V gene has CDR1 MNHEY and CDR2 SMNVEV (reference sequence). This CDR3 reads CASSPRTSNEQFF. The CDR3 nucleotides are TGTGCCAGCAGTCCGCGGACTAGCAATGAGCAGTTCTTC.

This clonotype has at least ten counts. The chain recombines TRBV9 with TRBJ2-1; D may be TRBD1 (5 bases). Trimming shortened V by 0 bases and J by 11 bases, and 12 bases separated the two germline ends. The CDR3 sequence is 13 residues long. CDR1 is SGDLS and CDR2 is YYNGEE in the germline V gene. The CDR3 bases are TGTGCCAGCAGCGTAGTTCTTGGGGCGCAGCAGTTCTTC. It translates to CASSVVLGAQQFF.

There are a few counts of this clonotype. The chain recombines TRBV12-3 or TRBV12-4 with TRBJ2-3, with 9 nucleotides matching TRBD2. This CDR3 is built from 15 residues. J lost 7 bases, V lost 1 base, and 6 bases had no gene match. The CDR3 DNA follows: TGTGCCAGCAGTTTAGGGCGGGGGGGCGGTAATACGCAGTATTTT. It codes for CASSLGRGGGNTQYF.

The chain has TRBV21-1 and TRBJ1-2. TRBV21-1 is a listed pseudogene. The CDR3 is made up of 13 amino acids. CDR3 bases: TGTGCCAGCTGGTTCGAGATAAACTATGGCTACACCTTC. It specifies CASWFEINYGYTF.

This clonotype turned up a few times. The DNA for the CDR3 is TGTGCCAGCAGGGAGGACAGGGCCCGCTACGAGCAGTACGTC. Translated: CASREDRARYEQYV. V usage is TRBV6-1 and J usage is TRBJ2-7; TRBD1 agrees at 8 bases. The CDR3 totals 14 residues. Looked up from germline, CDR1 is MNHNS and CDR2 is SASEGT. The trim removed 6 bases at V and 3 bases at J, leaving 7 bases unmatched.

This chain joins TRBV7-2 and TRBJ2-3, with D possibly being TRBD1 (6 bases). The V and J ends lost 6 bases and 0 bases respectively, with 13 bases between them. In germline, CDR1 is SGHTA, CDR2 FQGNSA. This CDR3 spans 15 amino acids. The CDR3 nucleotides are TGTGCCAGCAGGTCACCGGGACACAGCACAGATACGCAGTATTTT. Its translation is CASRSPGHSTDTQYF.

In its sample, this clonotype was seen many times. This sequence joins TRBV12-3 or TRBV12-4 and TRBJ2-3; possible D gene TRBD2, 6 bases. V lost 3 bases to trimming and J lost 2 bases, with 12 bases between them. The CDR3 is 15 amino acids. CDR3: CASSLLGGLTDTQYF. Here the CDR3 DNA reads TGTGCCAGCAGTTTGCTTGGGGGACTCACAGATACGCAGTATTTT.

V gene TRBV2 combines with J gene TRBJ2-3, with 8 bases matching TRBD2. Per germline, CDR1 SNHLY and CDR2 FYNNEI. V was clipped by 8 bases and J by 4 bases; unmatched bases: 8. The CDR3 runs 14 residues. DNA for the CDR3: TGTGCCAGCGAAGTAAGCGGGGGCCCAGATACGCAGTATTTT. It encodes CASEVSGGPDTQYF.

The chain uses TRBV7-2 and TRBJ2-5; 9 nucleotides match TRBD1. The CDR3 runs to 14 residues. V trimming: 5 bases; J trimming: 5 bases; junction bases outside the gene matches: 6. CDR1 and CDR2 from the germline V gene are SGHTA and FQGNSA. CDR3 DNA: TGTGCCAGCAGCCGGGACAGGGTCGAGGAGACCCAGTACTTC. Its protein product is CASSRDRVEETQYF. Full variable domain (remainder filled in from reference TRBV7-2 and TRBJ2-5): GAGVSQSPSNKVTEKGKDVELRCDPISGHTALYWYRQSLGQGLEFLIYFQGNSAPDKSGLPSDRFSAERTGGSVSTLTIQRTQQEDSAVYLCASSRDRVEETQYFGPGTRLLVL.

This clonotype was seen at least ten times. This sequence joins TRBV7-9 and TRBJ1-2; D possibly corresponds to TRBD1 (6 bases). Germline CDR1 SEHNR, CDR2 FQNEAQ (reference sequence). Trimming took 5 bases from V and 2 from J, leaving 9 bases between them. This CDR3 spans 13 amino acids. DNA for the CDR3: TGTGCCAGCAGCCAAACAGGGAACTATGGCTACACCTTC. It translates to CASSQTGNYGYTF.

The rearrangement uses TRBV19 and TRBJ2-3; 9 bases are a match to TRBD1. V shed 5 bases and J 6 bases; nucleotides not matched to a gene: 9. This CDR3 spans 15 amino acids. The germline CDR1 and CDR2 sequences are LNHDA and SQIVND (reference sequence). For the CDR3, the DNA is TGTGCCAGTAGTTCCGGGACAGGGTTAACTGATACGCAGTATTTT. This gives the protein CASSSGTGLTDTQYF.

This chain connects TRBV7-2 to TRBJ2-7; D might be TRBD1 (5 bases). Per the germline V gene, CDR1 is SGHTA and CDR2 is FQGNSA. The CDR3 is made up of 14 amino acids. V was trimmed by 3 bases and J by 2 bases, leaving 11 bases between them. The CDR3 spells CASSFKQGPYEQYF. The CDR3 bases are TGTGCCAGCAGCTTTAAGCAGGGCCCCTACGAGCAGTACTTC.

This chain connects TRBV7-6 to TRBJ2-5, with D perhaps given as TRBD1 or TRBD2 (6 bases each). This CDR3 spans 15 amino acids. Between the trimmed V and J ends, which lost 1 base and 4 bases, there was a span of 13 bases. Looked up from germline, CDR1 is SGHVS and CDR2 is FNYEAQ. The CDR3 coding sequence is TGTGCCAGCAGCTTAGACCCGGGGGCAGGAGAGACCCAGTACTTC. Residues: CASSLDPGAGETQYF.

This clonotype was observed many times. CDR3 in DNA: TGTGCCAGCACCCTCCTGGCAGGGCGGTTTATGGGGTTGGGGGGACTGAACACTGAAGCTTTCTTT. As protein: CASTLLAGRFMGLGGLNTEAFF. J is TRBJ1-1 and V is TRBV12-3 or TRBV12-4; TRBD1 might be the D (5 bases). The V and J ends lost 7 bases and 0 bases respectively, with 36 bases between them. The CDR3 length is 22 residues.

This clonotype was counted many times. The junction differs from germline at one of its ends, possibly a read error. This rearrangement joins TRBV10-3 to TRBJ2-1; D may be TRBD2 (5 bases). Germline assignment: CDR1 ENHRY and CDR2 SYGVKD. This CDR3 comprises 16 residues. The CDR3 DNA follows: TGTGCCATCAGCCAAGTCCGGGGAACTTCCTCCAATGAGCAGTTCTTC. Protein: CAISQVRGTSSNEQFF.

In nucleotides, the CDR3 is TGTGCCAGCAGCTTAAGACAGGGCCGGTATAATTCACCCCTCCACTTT. It is translated as CASSLRQGRYNSPLHF. The chain couples TRBV7-2 to TRBJ1-6; TRBD1 matches at 7 bases. The V gene's germline CDR1 is SGHTA and CDR2 FQGNSA. V lost 2 bases, J lost 4 bases, and 5 bases stayed unmatched. CDR3 length equals 16 residues.

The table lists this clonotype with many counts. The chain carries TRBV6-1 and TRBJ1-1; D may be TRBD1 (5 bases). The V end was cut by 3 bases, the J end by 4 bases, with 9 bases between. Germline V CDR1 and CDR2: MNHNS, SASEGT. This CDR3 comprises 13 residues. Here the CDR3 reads CASSDRDRTEAFF. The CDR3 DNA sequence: TGTGCCAGCAGTGACAGGGATCGCACTGAAGCTTTCTTT.

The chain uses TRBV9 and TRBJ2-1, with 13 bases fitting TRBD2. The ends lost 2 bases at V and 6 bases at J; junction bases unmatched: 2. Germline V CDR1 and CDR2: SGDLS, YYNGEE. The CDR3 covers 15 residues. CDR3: CASSVRTSGGNEQFF. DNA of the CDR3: TGTGCCAGCAGCGTGCGGACTAGCGGGGGCAATGAGCAGTTCTTC.

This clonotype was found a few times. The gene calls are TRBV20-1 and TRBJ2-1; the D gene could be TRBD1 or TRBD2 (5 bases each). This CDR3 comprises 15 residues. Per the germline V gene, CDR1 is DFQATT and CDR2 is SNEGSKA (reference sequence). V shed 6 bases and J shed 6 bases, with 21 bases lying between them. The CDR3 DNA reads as TGCAGTGCAACCCTAACCCGGGACGGTCTCAATGAGCAGTTCTTC. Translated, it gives CSATLTRDGLNEQFF.

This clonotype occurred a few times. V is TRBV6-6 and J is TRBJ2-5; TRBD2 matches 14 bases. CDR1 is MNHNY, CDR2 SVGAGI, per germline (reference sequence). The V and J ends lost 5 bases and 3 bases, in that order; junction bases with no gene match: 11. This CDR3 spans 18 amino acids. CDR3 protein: CASSPRTSGGPGKETQYF. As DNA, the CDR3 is TGTGCCAGCAGTCCGAGGACTAGCGGGGGGCCAGGGAAAGAGACCCAGTACTTC.

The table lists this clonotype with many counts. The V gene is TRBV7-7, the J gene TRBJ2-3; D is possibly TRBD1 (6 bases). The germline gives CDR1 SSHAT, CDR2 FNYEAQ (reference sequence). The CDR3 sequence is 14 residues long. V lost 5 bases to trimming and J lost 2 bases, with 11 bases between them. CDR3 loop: CASSPTGFTDTQYF. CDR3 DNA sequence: TGTGCCAGCAGCCCAACAGGGTTCACAGATACGCAGTATTTT.

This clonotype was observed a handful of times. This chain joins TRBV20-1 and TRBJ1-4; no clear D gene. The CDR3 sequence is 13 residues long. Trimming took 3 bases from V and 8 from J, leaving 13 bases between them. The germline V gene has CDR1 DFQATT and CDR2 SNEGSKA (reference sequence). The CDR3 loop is CSARGREWEKLFF. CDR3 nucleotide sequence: TGCAGTGCTAGGGGTCGGGAGTGGGAAAAACTGTTTTTT.

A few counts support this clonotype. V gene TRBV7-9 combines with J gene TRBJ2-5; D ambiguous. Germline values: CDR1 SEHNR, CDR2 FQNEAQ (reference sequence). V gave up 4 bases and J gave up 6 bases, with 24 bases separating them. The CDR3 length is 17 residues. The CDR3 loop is CASSYPHGHDGGQTQYF. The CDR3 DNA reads TGTGCCAGCAGCTATCCACACGGGCACGACGGTGGGCAGACCCAGTACTTC.